These 23 T cell receptor beta chains share one sample of origin, sequenced in a study of CD8+ T cells in alopecia areata. Sorting used CD4, CD8alpha, NKG2D, NKG2ACE and other markers on pooled cutaneous lymph node cells. RNA was extracted and reverse transcribed into cDNA as the sequencing template. Data came from immunoSEQ multiplex PCR; TCRdb stores just in-frame clones and leaves some out. This sample carries 290,000 or so clones, none of them present only once. The specimen sequenced was CD4+ T cells sorted from a lymph node. All receptors derive from a C3H/HeJ mouse with alopecia areata. For this mouse line, the MHC haplotype is H2-k.

Note on this clone: Germline and genes: mouse. The read falls 4 residues short of the CDR3 end, and the missing part is taken from the germline J gene. The chain combines TRBV13-1 with TRBJ1-2; the D gene is possibly TRBD1 (6 bases). The germline gives CDR1 NSHNY, CDR2 SYGAGN. V shed 0 bases and J shed 4 bases, with 10 bases lying between them. There are 14 residues in the CDR3. CDR3 DNA, as far as it was read: TGTGCCAGCAGTGATGCAGGGGCGGCCTCC. Amino acids: CASSDAGAAS. The complete CDR3 reads CASSDAGAASDYTF.

This clone was detected a few times. The germline and genes are mouse ones. With the read ending 4 residues before the CDR3 end, the germline J gene is used to fill in that end. The rearrangement links TRBV13-2 to TRBJ1-1; D ambiguous. Germline V gene sequence: CDR1 NNHNN, CDR2 SYGAGS (reference sequence). CDR3 length: 14 amino acids. V gave up 1 base and J gave up 1 base, with 8 bases separating them. The CDR3 spells CASGDRSGNTEVFF. The covered CDR3 bases are TGTGCCAGCGGTGATAGGTCCGGAAACACA.

With respect to this clone: Gene names refer to mouse genes. With the read ending 4 residues before the CDR3 end, the germline J gene is used to fill in that end. The V call is TRBV13-1, the J call TRBJ2-1; 8 bases match TRBD2. In germline, CDR1 is NSHNY, CDR2 SYGAGN. The CDR3 length is 15 residues. This chain's CDR3 is CASSDEGGGAAEQFF. CDR3 DNA, as far as it was read: TGTGCCAGCAGTGATGAGGGGGGGGGCGCGGCT.

The table lists this clone with a few counts. Genes and germline are mouse. The sequence runs out 4 residues before the end of the CDR3; the remainder is reconstructed from the germline J gene. Other DNA sequences in the sample encode the same CDR3. The J gene is TRBJ2-1, the V gene TRBV5, with D possibly TRBD1 on 6 matching bases. The CDR3 spans 16 residues. V gave up 0 bases and J gave up 1 base, with 10 bases separating them. Germline assignment: CDR1 LGHNA and CDR2 YNLKQL (reference sequence). The CDR3 is CASSQDRGQNYAEQFF. The part of the CDR3 DNA that was read is TGTGCCAGCAGCCAAGATAGGGGACAAAACTATGCT.

This clone was detected a few times. Gene names and germline refer to mouse. The observed sequence ends 4 residues before the CDR3 terminus, with the missing tail filled in from the germline J gene. V gene TRBV19 combines with J gene TRBJ2-2; 9 nucleotides align to TRBD2. The CDR3 is 15 residues long. Germline CDR1 is FNHDT and CDR2 is SITEND (reference sequence). J was trimmed by 1 base and V by 4 bases; bases with no gene match: 2. Here the CDR3 reads CASSRDWVNTGQLYF. The covered CDR3 bases are TGTGCCAGCAGTCGGGACTGGGTAAACACCGGG.

With regard to this clone: Each gene name is a mouse one. The CDR3 goes on 4 residues after the read ends, and that part is filled in from the germline J gene. Other DNA sequences in the same sample also yield this CDR3. This chain connects TRBV19 to TRBJ2-1; 7 nucleotides match TRBD2. Germline trimming cut 4 bases from V and 0 bases from J; bases unmatched to any gene: 4. Germline CDR1 reads FNHDT; CDR2 reads SITEND (reference sequence). This CDR3 contains 15 residues. The covered CDR3 bases are TGTGCCAGCAGTCGGCTGGGGGATAACTATGCT. It specifies CASSRLGDNYA. The full CDR3 reads CASSRLGDNYAEQFF.

A note on this clone: Gene and germline names: mouse. The read ends 4 residues early relative to the CDR3; the germline J gene fills the gap. The rearrangement joins TRBV5 to TRBJ2-5; maybe TRBD2 (6 bases). Trimming took 4 bases from V and 2 from J, leaving 10 bases between them. Looked up from germline, CDR1 is LGHNA and CDR2 is YNLKQL (reference sequence). The CDR3 length is 14 residues. The DNA read from the CDR3 is TGTGCCAGCAGCCCCCACTGGGCCCAAGAC. This codes for CASSPHWAQD. The whole CDR3 protein reads CASSPHWAQDTQYF.

Comment on this clone: Gene and germline names: mouse. The read halts 4 residues ahead of the CDR3 end, with the missing end drawn from the germline J gene. The chain combines TRBV19 with TRBJ1-1; D possibly corresponds to TRBD1 (6 bases). The CDR3 is 14 residues long. Trimming stripped 2 bases from V and 4 bases from J, with 12 bases between. CDR1 is FNHDT, CDR2 SITEND, per germline (reference sequence). CDR3 DNA (partial): TGTGCCAGCAGTATTCAGGGGAGGGGCACA. Protein sequence: CASSIQGRGT. The whole CDR3 reads CASSIQGRGTEVFF.

A note on this clone: Each gene name is a mouse one. Read data end 4 residues before the CDR3 end; the end is taken from the germline J gene. The chain recombines TRBV17 with TRBJ2-2, with 13 positions matching TRBD2. Germline CDR1 and CDR2: MNHDT and YYDKIL. Losses at the gene ends were 6 bases for V and 6 bases for J; bases not matched to a gene: 4. The CDR3 is 15 residues long. The sequenced part of the CDR3 DNA is TGTGCTAGCAGGACGGACTGGGGGGGCGCCGGG. As protein: CASRTDWGGAG. The whole CDR3 is CASRTDWGGAGQLYF. Full variable domain (remainder filled in from reference TRBV17 and TRBJ2-2): DTTVKQNPRYKLARVGKPVNLICSQTMNHDTMYWYQKKPNQAPKLLLFYYDKILNREADTFEKFQSSRPNNSFCSLYIGSAGLEYSAMYLCASRTDWGGAGQLYFGEGSKLTVL.

This clone was seen a few times. Gene labels here are mouse ones. The CDR3 goes on 4 residues after the read ends, and that part is filled in from the germline J gene. The sample carries other DNA sequences with the same CDR3. This chain uses TRBV13-1 with TRBJ2-1; TRBD2 aligns across 7 bases. Germline V CDR1 and CDR2: NSHNY, SYGAGN. The CDR3 has 14 residues. Unmatched junction bases numbered 0, after V lost 2 bases and J lost 1 base. The sequenced part of the CDR3 DNA is TGTGCCAGCAGTGAGGACTGGAACTATGCT. This sequence encodes CASSEDWNYA. The full CDR3 protein reads CASSEDWNYAEQFF.

With regard to this clone: The gene symbols are mouse symbols. Coverage ceases 4 residues before the CDR3 finishes, and the germline J gene fills in the end. This sequence joins TRBV19 and TRBJ2-3; TRBD2 is a possible D gene (5 bases). Trimming removed 4 bases from V and 4 bases from J, with 16 bases in between. The CDR3 has 15 residues. Germline V gene sequence: CDR1 FNHDT, CDR2 SITEND (reference sequence). CDR3 bases read: TGTGCCAGCAGTCTCCTTTTGGACTCTACAGAA. Its protein is CASSLLLDSTE. The CDR3 in its entirety is CASSLLLDSTETLYF.

This clone appeared a few times. Mouse gene names and germline throughout. The read falls 4 residues short of the CDR3 end, and the missing part is taken from the germline J gene. The chain joins TRBV19 to TRBJ2-1, with 9 positions matching TRBD2. V was pared by 0 bases and J by 3 bases, with 1 base of the junction left unmatched. Germline loops: CDR1 FNHDT, CDR2 SITEND (reference sequence). The CDR3 is 15 residues long. The sequenced part of the CDR3 DNA is TGTGCCAGCAGTATAGGACTGGGGGTCTATGCT. As protein: CASSIGLGVYA. The full CDR3 protein is CASSIGLGVYAEQFF.

Note on this clone: Gene names and germline match the mouse. Read sequence stops 4 residues before the CDR3 end, and the germline J gene provides the missing end. This rearrangement joins TRBV19 to TRBJ2-7, with a possible D match to TRBD2 (6 bases). The CDR3 is 14 residues long. Germline lookup yields CDR1 FNHDT and CDR2 SITEND (reference sequence). CDR3 bases read: TGTGCCAGCAGTATACACTGGGTTACTTAT. Residues: CASSIHWVTY. In full, the CDR3 reads CASSIHWVTYEQYF.

This clone has a handful of counts. The listed genes are named as in mouse. The read comes to an end 4 residues before the CDR3 does, leaving the germline J gene to fill in the end. The genes are TRBV13-1 and TRBJ1-1, with D possibly being TRBD1 (5 bases). Per germline, CDR1 NSHNY and CDR2 SYGAGN. CDR3 length: 12 amino acids. CDR3 bases read: TGTGCCAGCAGTGCCAGGGAGACA. This gives the protein CASSARET. The full CDR3 is CASSARETEVFF.

This clone was seen more than once but under ten times. Genes and germline are mouse. With the read ending 4 residues before the CDR3 end, the germline J gene is used to fill in that end. J is TRBJ1-1 and V is TRBV19, with 10 bases identical to TRBD1. Germline loops: CDR1 FNHDT, CDR2 SITEND (reference sequence). CDR3 size: 14 residues. The sequenced part of the CDR3 DNA is TGTGCCAGCAGTATTGGGGGACAGGGGACA. Translated: CASSIGGQGT. The whole CDR3 sequence is CASSIGGQGTEVFF.

This clone was recorded a few times. Any gene name here is a mouse gene name. The read finishes 3 residues shy of the CDR3 end, and the germline J gene is used to complete it. The same CDR3 is also encoded by other DNA sequences in this sample. This chain uses TRBV19 with TRBJ1-6; D gene unclear. TRBJ1-6 is classed as an ORF, of uncertain function. Germline CDR1 reads FNHDT; CDR2 reads SITEND (reference sequence). This CDR3 region has 12 residues. The V end lost 0 bases, the J end lost 6 bases, and 1 base lay between the germline ends. This CDR3 reads CASSIVNSPLYF. The DNA read from the CDR3 is TGTGCCAGCAGTATAGTTAATTCGCCC.

This clone has a handful of counts. Gene names are the mouse ones. The CDR3 extends 4 residues past the end of the read, so its final part is completed from the germline J gene. The chain carries TRBV13-1 and TRBJ2-1; D unresolved. Germline CDR1 and CDR2: NSHNY and SYGAGN. CDR3 length equals 17 residues. V was cut by 0 bases and J by 1 base, with 14 bases left in between. The CDR3 region is CASSDAQWPPNYAEQFF. The CDR3 bases that were read are TGTGCCAGCAGTGATGCACAGTGGCCTCCCAACTATGCT.

This clone appeared a few times. The gene names here belong to mouse. The sequence runs out 4 residues before the end of the CDR3; the remainder is reconstructed from the germline J gene. The chain uses TRBV13-3 and TRBJ2-5; D not certain. The ends were cut back, 2 bases at V and 3 bases at J, with 4 bases in the middle. Germline CDR1 reads NNHDY; CDR2 reads SYVADS. The CDR3 runs to 12 residues. CDR3 amino acids: CASSEQQDTQYF. The CDR3 bases that were read are TGTGCCAGCAGTGAGCAGCAAGAC.

On this clone itself: With a much larger clone just one base away, this may be a read error. The gene names here belong to mouse. The sample holds other DNA sequences that translate to the same CDR3. The CDR3 region is CASSRDSANSDYTF. The DNA read from the CDR3 is TGTGCCAGCAGTCGGGACAGCGCAAACTCC. The chain recombines TRBV19 with TRBJ1-2; 7 bases map to TRBD1. Coverage ceases 4 residues before the CDR3 finishes, and the germline J gene fills in the end. Trimming removed 4 bases from V and 0 bases from J; junction bases left unmatched: 3. CDR1 and CDR2 from the germline V gene are FNHDT and SITEND (reference sequence). This CDR3 has 14 amino acids.

This clone was picked up a small number of times. Gene names and germline match the mouse. The CDR3 end falls 4 residues outside the read, so it is completed with the germline J gene. Other DNA sequences in this sample translate to the same CDR3. The chain is built from TRBV13-1 and TRBJ1-2, with D possibly TRBD1 on 5 matching bases. This CDR3 is built from 14 residues. Trimming removed 2 bases from V and 0 bases from J, with 8 bases in between. The germline V gene has CDR1 NSHNY and CDR2 SYGAGN. CDR3: CASSEEGSNSDYTF. CDR3 DNA (partial): TGTGCCAGCAGTGAGGAGGGGTCAAACTCC.

This clone has only a few counts. Mouse gene names apply. The CDR3 end is not reached by the read, which stops 4 residues before it; the germline J gene fills it in. The V call is TRBV31, the J call TRBJ2-5; 7 positions agree with TRBD2. Per the germline V gene, CDR1 is GKSSPN and CDR2 is SITVG. The CDR3 totals 15 residues. CDR3: CAWSRPTGELDTQYF. The sequenced part of the CDR3 DNA is TGTGCCTGGAGTCGCCCCACTGGGGAACTAGAC.

On this clone: Genes here carry mouse names. The read finishes 4 residues shy of the CDR3 end, and the germline J gene is used to complete it. V usage is TRBV31 and J usage is TRBJ1-1, with D maybe TRBD1 (6 bases). This CDR3 spans 14 amino acids. Deletions cut 5 bases from V and 0 bases from J, with 13 bases between. From germline, CDR1 is GKSSPN and CDR2 SITVG. CDR3 DNA (partial): TGTGCCTGGGCCCGGGGGGCCACAAACACA. The encoded protein is CAWARGATNT. The whole CDR3 sequence is CAWARGATNTEVFF.

The table lists this clone with a few counts. Gene names denote mouse genes. Sequencing ends 4 residues short of the CDR3 end; the germline J gene provides the rest. This rearrangement joins TRBV1 to TRBJ2-4, with 9 bases identical to TRBD2. J lost 1 base, V lost 5 bases, and 4 bases had no gene match. The germline CDR1 and CDR2 sequences are NSQYPW and LRSPGD (reference sequence). The CDR3 loop spans 15 amino acids. CDR3: CTCSWGGAGQNTLYF. CDR3 DNA (partial): TGCACCTGCAGTTGGGGGGGCGCGGGTCAAAAC.